The 23 T cell receptor beta chains given below trace back to one sample, sequenced in a study of cytomegalovirus exposure and HLA in healthy donors. Amplification used 60 Vbeta primers and 13 Jbeta primers. Sequencing used immunoSEQ multiplex PCR; TCRdb keeps in-frame clones, though not all of them. The data contain roughly 90,000 clones, around 90% of them singletons. Sequenced sample: PBMCs. These TCRs come from a man younger than 35 in good health and CMV-seronegative.

This rearrangement joins TRBV28 to TRBJ2-7; D may be TRBD2 (6 bases). This CDR3 contains 13 residues. The V and J ends lost 5 bases and 5 bases respectively, with 13 bases between them. Germline loops: CDR1 MDHEN, CDR2 SYDVKM. The CDR3 DNA is TGTGCCAGCAGTGGAGGGATTACCCACGAGCAGTACTTC. It translates to CASSGGITHEQYF.

DNA for the CDR3: TGCGCCAGCAGCCCAGGGCCCGGGGAGCTGTTTTTT. It translates to CASSPGPGELFF. The rearrangement joins TRBV4-3 to TRBJ2-2, with D possibly being TRBD1 (5 bases). The CDR3 consists of 12 residues. Trimming cost V 4 bases and J 6 bases, with 6 bases left between them. CDR1 is LGHNA, CDR2 YSLEER, per germline.

The rearrangement joins TRBV27 to TRBJ1-1; TRBD1 aligns across 11 bases. Per germline, CDR1 MNHEY and CDR2 SMNVEV (reference sequence). V lost 1 base and J lost 9; bases outside the gene matches: 4. The CDR3 has 14 amino acids. The CDR3 here is CASSLWGTGGQAFF. CDR3 coding DNA: TGTGCCAGCAGTTTATGGGGGACAGGGGGTCAAGCTTTCTTT.

On this clone: The junction and the germline gene differ at one end; a read error may be behind it. The chain joins TRBV15 to TRBJ1-1; 8 bases line up with TRBD1. The V gene's germline CDR1 is LNHNV and CDR2 YYDKDF (reference sequence). This CDR3 has 14 amino acids. The CDR3 is CAASRQGANTEAFF. The DNA for the CDR3 is TGTGCCGCCAGCAGGCAGGGGGCGAACACTGAAGCTTTCTTT.

Regarding this clone: The junction and the germline gene differ at one end; a read error may be behind it. The chain couples TRBV18 to TRBJ2-5; D is unclear. This CDR3 is built from 13 residues. From germline, CDR1 is KGHSH and CDR2 LQKENI. CDR3 amino acids: CASPPTYQETQYF. CDR3 bases: TGTGCCAGCCCACCAACATACCAAGAGACCCAGTACTTC.

The V gene is TRBV5-6, the J gene TRBJ2-5; D call uncertain. Per the germline V gene, CDR1 is SGHDT and CDR2 is YYEEEE. The CDR3 runs to 11 residues. Trimming removed 1 base at V and 11 bases at J, with 9 bases between. This CDR3 reads CASSLRVGQYF. In DNA, the CDR3 is TGTGCCAGCAGCTTGCGTGTCGGGCAGTACTTC.

The V and J genes are TRBV6-5 and TRBJ2-7, with D tentatively TRBD2 (6 bases). The CDR3 length is 13 residues. The ends were cut back, 3 bases at V and 5 bases at J, with 11 bases in the middle. Germline V lookup: CDR1 MNHEY, CDR2 SVGAGI. CDR3: CASSYAGFNEQYF. DNA of the CDR3: TGTGCCAGCAGTTATGCGGGGTTTAACGAGCAGTACTTC.

A single count supports this clone. The CDR3 DNA is TGTGCCAGCAGCTTAACCGGCAGCGGGGGGAACTCCTACAATGAGCAGTTCTTC. Translation gives CASSLTGSGGNSYNEQFF. This chain joins TRBV7-3 and TRBJ2-1, with 9 bases identical to TRBD2. The CDR3 contains 18 residues. The germline CDR1 and CDR2 sequences are SGHTA and FQGTGA. J was trimmed by 0 bases and V by 0 bases; bases with no gene match: 6.

The gene calls are TRBV11-2 and TRBJ2-1; a possible D gene is TRBD2 (6 bases). From germline, CDR1 is SGHAT and CDR2 FQNNGV. Trimming stripped 4 bases from V and 5 bases from J, with 9 bases between. The CDR3 is 13 amino acids. This chain's CDR3 is CASSSRLDNEQFF. CDR3 sequence (DNA): TGTGCCAGCAGCTCGAGACTAGACAATGAGCAGTTCTTC.

The chain recombines TRBV4-2 with TRBJ2-1; possible D gene TRBD2, 6 bases. The germline V gene encodes CDR1 LGHNA and CDR2 YNFKEQ. Trimming removed 4 bases at V and 7 bases at J, with 20 bases between. The CDR3 extends over 16 amino acids. The CDR3 protein is CASSLRTTSRVNEQFF. The CDR3 DNA reads TGTGCCAGCAGCCTAAGGACTACCAGCCGGGTAAATGAGCAGTTCTTC.

This chain connects TRBV10-3 to TRBJ1-2; TRBD1 matches 9 bases. Losses at the gene ends were 6 bases for V and 12 bases for J; bases not matched to a gene: 11. CDR1 ENHRY and CDR2 SYGVKD come from the germline V gene. This CDR3 spans 13 amino acids. CDR3: CAISQPGQGLDTF. The CDR3 DNA reads TGTGCCATCAGCCAACCGGGACAGGGCCTTGACACCTTC.

The chain is built from TRBV6-4 and TRBJ1-6; the D is unclear. Germline CDR1 is MRHNA and CDR2 is SNTAGT. Trimming pared 8 bases from V and 8 bases from J, leaving 13 bases between. The CDR3 runs to 13 residues. The CDR3 DNA follows: TGTGCCAGCGCGGAAACTTGGGATTCACCCCTCCACTTT. Amino acid sequence: CASAETWDSPLHF.

The chain links TRBV29-1 to TRBJ1-3, with D perhaps matching TRBD1 (5 bases). Germline values: CDR1 SQVTM, CDR2 ANQGSEA. CDR3 size: 11 residues. Trimming took off 7 bases at V and 8 bases at J, with 12 bases between the two ends. The chain's CDR3 is CSAREGHTIYF. The CDR3 nucleotides are TGCAGCGCCCGGGAGGGGCACACCATATATTTT. The variable domain in full, with the rest retrieved from reference TRBV29-1 and TRBJ1-3, is SAVISQKPSRDICQRGTSLTIQCQVDSQVTMMFWYRQQPGQSLTLIATANQGSEATYESGFVIDKFPISRPNLTFSTLTVSNMSPEDSSIYLCSAREGHTIYFGEGSWLTVV.

The chain uses TRBV7-9 and TRBJ2-7, with 10 positions matching TRBD1. Germline CDR1 and CDR2: SEHNR and FQNEAQ (reference sequence). This CDR3 region has 15 residues. The V gene end was trimmed by 4 bases and the J gene end by 5 bases; junction bases not matched to a gene: 8. For the CDR3, the DNA is TGTGCCAGCAGCTCTGACAGGGGGCGCGCGGACGAGCAGTACTTC. Translation gives CASSSDRGRADEQYF.

This clone was seen just once. V gene TRBV28 combines with J gene TRBJ2-3; TRBD2 aligns across 9 bases. Trimming removed 6 bases from V and 6 bases from J; junction bases left unmatched: 16. Per the germline V gene, CDR1 is MDHEN and CDR2 is SYDVKM. The CDR3 totals 17 residues. CDR3 sequence: CASSPLAVAGVADTQYF. CDR3 nucleotide sequence: TGTGCCAGCAGCCCCCTGGCAGTAGCGGGAGTGGCGGATACGCAGTATTTT.

This clone was recorded only once. The chain uses TRBV25-1 and TRBJ2-3, with D perhaps TRBD1 (6 bases). This CDR3 is 15 amino acids long. Germline values: CDR1 MGHDK, CDR2 SYGVNS. V gave up 4 bases and J gave up 0 bases, with 11 bases separating them. The CDR3 nucleotides read TGTGCCAGCAGTGTTACAGGGCCTAGCACAGATACGCAGTATTTT. The encoded protein is CASSVTGPSTDTQYF. The variable domain in full, completed from reference TRBV25-1 and TRBJ2-3, reads EADIYQTPRYLVIGTGKKITLECSQTMGHDKMYWYQQDPGMELHLIHYSYGVNSTEKGDLSSESTVSRIRTEHFPLTLESARPSHTSQYLCASSVTGPSTDTQYFGPGTRLTVL.

The chain uses TRBV10-3 and TRBJ2-1; the match to TRBD2 covers 11 bases. CDR3 length: 15 amino acids. The germline V gene encodes CDR1 ENHRY and CDR2 SYGVKD. The V gene end was trimmed by 2 bases and the J gene end by 7 bases; junction bases not matched to a gene: 4. CDR3 loop: CAISERSGRGNEQFF. For the CDR3, the DNA is TGTGCCATCAGTGAGCGTAGCGGGAGGGGGAATGAGCAGTTCTTC.

This chain connects TRBV28 to TRBJ2-3; D is perhaps TRBD2 (6 bases). V was trimmed by 7 bases and J by 8 bases, leaving 22 bases between them. Germline assignment: CDR1 MDHEN and CDR2 SYDVKM. The CDR3 loop spans 15 amino acids. The CDR3 DNA follows: TGTGCCAGCACTGGAGGGCGGGACCAATGGGTTACGCAGTATTTT. It yields the protein CASTGGRDQWVTQYF.

The chain carries TRBV28 and TRBJ2-7; weak D call: TRBD1 (5 bases). The CDR3 contains 15 residues. In germline, CDR1 is MDHEN, CDR2 SYDVKM. V gave up 2 bases and J gave up 5 bases, with 16 bases separating them. This CDR3 is CASSLGARVFNEQYF. Here the CDR3 DNA reads TGTGCCAGCAGTTTAGGTGCCAGGGTGTTCAACGAGCAGTACTTC.

The chain recombines TRBV19 with TRBJ1-1, with 9 nucleotides matching TRBD1. Germline assignment: CDR1 LNHDA and CDR2 SQIVND (reference sequence). The ends lost 7 bases at V and 0 bases at J; junction bases unmatched: 15. CDR3 length: 18 residues. In nucleotides, the CDR3 is TGTGCCAGTATAGAACAGGGGGCGCGATGGCAATTGAACACTGAAGCTTTCTTT. This sequence encodes CASIEQGARWQLNTEAFF.

This chain connects TRBV27 to TRBJ1-1; tentative D call: TRBD1 (6 bases). The CDR3 length is 14 residues. V shed 7 bases and J shed 10 bases, with 22 bases lying between them. Germline CDR1 MNHEY, CDR2 SMNVEV (reference sequence). CDR3 bases: TGTGCCAGCAAATCCGGGGGGGGGTTCAGGGGAGCTTTCTTT. Its protein product is CASKSGGGFRGAFF.

The chain uses TRBV6-1 and TRBJ2-1; 7 nucleotides match TRBD1. The CDR3 has 15 amino acids. V was clipped by 5 bases and J by 3 bases; unmatched bases: 7. Germline CDR1 MNHNS, CDR2 SASEGT. The DNA for the CDR3 is TGTGCCAGCAGTTCTCCGGGACAGTTCTACAATGAGCAGTTCTTC. Its translation: CASSSPGQFYNEQFF.

The chain recombines TRBV9 with TRBJ1-4; the D gene is possibly TRBD1 (6 bases). The germline CDR1 and CDR2 sequences are SGDLS and YYNGEE. This CDR3 is 16 amino acids long. Deletions cut 3 bases from V and 5 bases from J, with 17 bases between. DNA for the CDR3: TGTGCCAGCAGCGGTGGGGACACCAGGGGAAATGAAAAACTGTTTTTT. It specifies CASSGGDTRGNEKLFF.